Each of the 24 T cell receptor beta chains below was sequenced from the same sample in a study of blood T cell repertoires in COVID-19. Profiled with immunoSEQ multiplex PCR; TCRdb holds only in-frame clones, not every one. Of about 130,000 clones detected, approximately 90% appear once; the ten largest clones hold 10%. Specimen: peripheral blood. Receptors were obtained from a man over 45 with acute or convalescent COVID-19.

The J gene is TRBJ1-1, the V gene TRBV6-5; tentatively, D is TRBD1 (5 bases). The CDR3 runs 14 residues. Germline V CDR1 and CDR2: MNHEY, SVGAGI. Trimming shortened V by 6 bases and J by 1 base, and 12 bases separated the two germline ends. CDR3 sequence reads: CASSLPGGNTEAFF. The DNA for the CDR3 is TGTGCCAGCAGCCTCCCCGGGGGGAACACTGAAGCTTTCTTT.

The CDR3 coding sequence is TGTGCCTGGAAGCAGGGGTGGGAAAACACCATATATTTT. It translates to CAWKQGWENTIYF. The genes are TRBV30 and TRBJ1-3, with D perhaps matching TRBD1 (6 bases). V lost 4 bases, J lost 6 bases, and 13 bases lay in between. This CDR3 spans 13 amino acids. Germline loops: CDR1 GTSNPN, CDR2 SVGIG (reference sequence).

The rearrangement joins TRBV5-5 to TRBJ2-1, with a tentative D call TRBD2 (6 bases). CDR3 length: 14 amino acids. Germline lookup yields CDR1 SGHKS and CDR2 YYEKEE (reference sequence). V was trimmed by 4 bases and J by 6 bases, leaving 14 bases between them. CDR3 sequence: CASSPTGTANEQFF. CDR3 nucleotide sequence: TGTGCCAGCAGCCCAACCGGGACTGCCAATGAGCAGTTCTTC.

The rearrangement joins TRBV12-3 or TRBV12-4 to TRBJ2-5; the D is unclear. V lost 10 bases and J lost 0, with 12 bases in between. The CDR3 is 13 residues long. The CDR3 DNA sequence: TGTGCCACCCGGCTCGGGTACCAAGAGACCCAGTACTTC. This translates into CATRLGYQETQYF.

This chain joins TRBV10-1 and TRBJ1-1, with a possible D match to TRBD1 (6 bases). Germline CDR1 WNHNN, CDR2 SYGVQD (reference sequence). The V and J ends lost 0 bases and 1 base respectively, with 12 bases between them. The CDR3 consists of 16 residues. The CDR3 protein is CASSESGHGPNTEAFF. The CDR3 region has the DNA TGCGCCAGCAGTGAGTCGGGACACGGGCCGAACACTGAAGCTTTCTTT.

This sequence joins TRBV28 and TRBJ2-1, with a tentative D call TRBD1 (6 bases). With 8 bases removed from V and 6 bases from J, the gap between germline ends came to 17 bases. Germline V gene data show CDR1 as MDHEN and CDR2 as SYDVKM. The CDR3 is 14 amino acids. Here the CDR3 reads CASALQGTRNEQFF. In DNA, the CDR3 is TGTGCCAGCGCCTTACAGGGAACCCGCAATGAGCAGTTCTTC.

CDR3 bases: TGTGCCAGCAGTCTAAATTTCCAAGCCAAAAACATTCAGTACTTC. It translates to CASSLNFQAKNIQYF. J is TRBJ2-4 and V is TRBV27; D unclear. There are 15 residues in the CDR3. Deletions cut 5 bases from V and 0 bases from J, with 11 bases between. Germline-derived CDR1 and CDR2 are MNHEY and SMNVEV (reference sequence).

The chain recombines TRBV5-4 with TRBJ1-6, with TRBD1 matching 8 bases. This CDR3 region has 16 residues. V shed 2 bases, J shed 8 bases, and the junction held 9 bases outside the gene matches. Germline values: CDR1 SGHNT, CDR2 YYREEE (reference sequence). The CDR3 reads CASSFLTGTGDSPLHF. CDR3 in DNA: TGTGCCAGCAGCTTTTTAACAGGGACAGGAGATTCACCCCTCCACTTT.

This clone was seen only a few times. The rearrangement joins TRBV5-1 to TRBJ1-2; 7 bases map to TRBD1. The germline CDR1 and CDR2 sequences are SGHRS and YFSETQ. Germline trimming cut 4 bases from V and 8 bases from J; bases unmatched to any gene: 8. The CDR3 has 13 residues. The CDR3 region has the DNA TGCGCCAGCAGCCAGGGACAGATATCAGGCTACACCTTC. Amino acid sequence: CASSQGQISGYTF.

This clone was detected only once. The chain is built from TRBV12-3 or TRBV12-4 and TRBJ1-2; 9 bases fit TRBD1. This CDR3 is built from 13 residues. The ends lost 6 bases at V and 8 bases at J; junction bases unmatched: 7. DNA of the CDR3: TGTGCCAGCAGACAATCCGGGACAGGGGGCTACACCTTC. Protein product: CASRQSGTGGYTF.

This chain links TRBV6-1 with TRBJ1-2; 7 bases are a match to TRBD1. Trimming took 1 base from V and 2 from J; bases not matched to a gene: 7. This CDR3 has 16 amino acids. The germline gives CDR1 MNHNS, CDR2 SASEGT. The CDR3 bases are TGTGCCAGCAGTGAAGGACAGGGCATAGGGAACTATGGCTACACCTTC. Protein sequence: CASSEGQGIGNYGYTF.

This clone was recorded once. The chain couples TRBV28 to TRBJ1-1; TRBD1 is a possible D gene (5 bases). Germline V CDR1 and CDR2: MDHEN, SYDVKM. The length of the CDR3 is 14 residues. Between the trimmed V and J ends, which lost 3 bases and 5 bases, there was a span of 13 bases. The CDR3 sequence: CASSFQGVWTEAFF. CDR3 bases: TGTGCCAGCAGTTTCCAGGGTGTCTGGACTGAAGCTTTCTTT.

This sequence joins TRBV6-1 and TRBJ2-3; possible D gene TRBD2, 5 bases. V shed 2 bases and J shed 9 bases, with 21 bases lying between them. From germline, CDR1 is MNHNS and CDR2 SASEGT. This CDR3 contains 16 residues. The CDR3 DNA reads TGTGCCAGCAGTGAAATCCCTCCGCTACTCGGGGTGACGCAGTATTTT. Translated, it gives CASSEIPPLLGVTQYF.

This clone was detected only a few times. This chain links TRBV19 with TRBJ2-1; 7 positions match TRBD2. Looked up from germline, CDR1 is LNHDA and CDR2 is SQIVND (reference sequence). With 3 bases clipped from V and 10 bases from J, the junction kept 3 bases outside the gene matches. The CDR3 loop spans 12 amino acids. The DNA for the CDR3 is TGTGCCAGTAGTATCTGGGAGGGCGAGCAGTTCTTC. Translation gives CASSIWEGEQFF. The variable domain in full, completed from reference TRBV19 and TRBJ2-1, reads DGGITQSPKYLFRKEGQNVTLSCEQNLNHDAMYWYRQDPGQGLRLIYYSQIVNDFQKGDIAEGYSVSREKKESFPLTVTSAQKNPTAFYLCASSIWEGEQFFGPGTRLTVL.

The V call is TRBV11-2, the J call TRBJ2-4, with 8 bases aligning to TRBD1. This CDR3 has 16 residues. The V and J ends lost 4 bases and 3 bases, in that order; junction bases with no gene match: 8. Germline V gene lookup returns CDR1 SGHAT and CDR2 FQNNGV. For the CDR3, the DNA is TGTGCCAGCAGCTCCTGGACAGGGAATGGCAAAAACATTCAGTACTTC. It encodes CASSSWTGNGKNIQYF.

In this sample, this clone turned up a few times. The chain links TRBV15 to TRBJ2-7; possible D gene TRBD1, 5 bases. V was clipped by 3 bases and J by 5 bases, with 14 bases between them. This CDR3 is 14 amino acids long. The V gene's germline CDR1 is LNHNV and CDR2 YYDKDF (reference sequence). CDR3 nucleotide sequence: TGTGCCACCAGCAGTTTTTTACAGGTAAACGAGCAGTACTTC. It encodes CATSSFLQVNEQYF.

The CDR3 sequence: CASSLEGGSTDTQYF. CDR3 bases: TGTGCCAGCAGCTTGGAAGGCGGAAGCACAGATACGCAGTATTTT. The V call is TRBV5-5, the J call TRBJ2-3; the D is unclear. The germline V gene has CDR1 SGHKS and CDR2 YYEKEE (reference sequence). CDR3 length: 15 residues. V lost 0 bases and J lost 0, with 8 bases in between.

CDR3 DNA: TGTGCCAGCTCACCGGACAGCATTTTCGGCGATGGCTACACCTTC. This codes for CASSPDSIFGDGYTF. This chain joins TRBV18 and TRBJ1-2; D may be TRBD1 (6 bases). Germline loops: CDR1 KGHSH, CDR2 LQKENI. The CDR3 contains 15 residues. Trimming left V 3 bases short and J 6 bases short, with 17 bases between.

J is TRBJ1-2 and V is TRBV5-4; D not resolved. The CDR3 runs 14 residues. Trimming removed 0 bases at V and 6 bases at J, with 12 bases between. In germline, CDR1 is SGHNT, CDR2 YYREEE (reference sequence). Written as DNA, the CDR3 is TGTGCCAGCAGCTTGGAGGCGGGTTCGCATGGCTACACCTTC. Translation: CASSLEAGSHGYTF.

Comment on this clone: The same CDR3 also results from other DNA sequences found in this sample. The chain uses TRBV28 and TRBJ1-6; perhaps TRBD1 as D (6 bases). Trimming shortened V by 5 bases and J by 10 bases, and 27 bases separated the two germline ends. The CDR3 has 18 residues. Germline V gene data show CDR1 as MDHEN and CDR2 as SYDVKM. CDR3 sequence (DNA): TGTGCCAGCAGTCCGGTCGGGGTCAGTCTAAGGGGGGGATCACCCCTCCACTTT. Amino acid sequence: CASSPVGVSLRGGSPLHF.

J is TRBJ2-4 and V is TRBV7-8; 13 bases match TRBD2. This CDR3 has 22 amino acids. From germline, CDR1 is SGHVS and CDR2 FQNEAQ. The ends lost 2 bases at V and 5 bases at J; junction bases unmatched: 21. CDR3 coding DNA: TGTGCCAGCAGCTTAAGGCCGGGCCAGGAAACTAGCGGGGGGGCCTTCCAAAACATTCAGTACTTC. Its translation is CASSLRPGQETSGGAFQNIQYF.

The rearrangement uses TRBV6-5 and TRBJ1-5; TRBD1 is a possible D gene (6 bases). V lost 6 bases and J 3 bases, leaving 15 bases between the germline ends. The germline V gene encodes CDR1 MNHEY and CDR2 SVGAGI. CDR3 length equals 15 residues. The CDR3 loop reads CASSLMTGNNQPQHF. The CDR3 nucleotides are TGTGCCAGCAGCTTAATGACAGGAAACAATCAGCCCCAGCATTTT.

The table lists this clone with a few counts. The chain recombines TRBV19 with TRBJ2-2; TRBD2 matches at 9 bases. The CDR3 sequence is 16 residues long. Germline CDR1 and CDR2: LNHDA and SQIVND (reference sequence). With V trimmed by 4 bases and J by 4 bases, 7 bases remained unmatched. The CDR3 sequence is CASSTPSGTTTGELFF. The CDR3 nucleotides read TGTGCCAGTAGTACCCCTAGCGGGACGACCACCGGGGAGCTGTTTTTT.

The DNA for the CDR3 is TGCGCCAGCAGCCAAGGGACTAGCGGGAACAATGAGCAGTTCTTC. Encoded protein: CASSQGTSGNNEQFF. The chain carries TRBV5-1 and TRBJ2-1; 13 bases match TRBD2. The length of the CDR3 is 15 residues. V dropped 4 bases and J dropped 5; count of bases not matched to a gene: 3. Germline V CDR1 and CDR2: SGHRS, YFSETQ.